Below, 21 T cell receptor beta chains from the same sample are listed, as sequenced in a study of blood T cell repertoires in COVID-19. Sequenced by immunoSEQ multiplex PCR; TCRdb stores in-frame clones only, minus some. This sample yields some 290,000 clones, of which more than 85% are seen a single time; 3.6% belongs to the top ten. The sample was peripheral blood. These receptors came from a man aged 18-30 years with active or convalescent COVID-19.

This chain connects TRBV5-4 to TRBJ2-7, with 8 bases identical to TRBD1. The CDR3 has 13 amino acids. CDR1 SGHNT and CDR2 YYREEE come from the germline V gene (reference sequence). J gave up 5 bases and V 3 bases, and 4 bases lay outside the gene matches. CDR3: CASSSGQGHEQYF. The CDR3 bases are TGTGCCAGCAGCTCCGGACAGGGACACGAGCAGTACTTC.

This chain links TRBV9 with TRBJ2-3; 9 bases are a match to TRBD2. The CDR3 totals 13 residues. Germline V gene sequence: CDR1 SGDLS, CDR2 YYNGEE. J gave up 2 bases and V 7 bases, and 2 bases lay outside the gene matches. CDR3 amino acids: CASASGDTDTQYF. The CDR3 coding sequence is TGTGCCAGCGCTAGCGGGGACACAGATACGCAGTATTTT.

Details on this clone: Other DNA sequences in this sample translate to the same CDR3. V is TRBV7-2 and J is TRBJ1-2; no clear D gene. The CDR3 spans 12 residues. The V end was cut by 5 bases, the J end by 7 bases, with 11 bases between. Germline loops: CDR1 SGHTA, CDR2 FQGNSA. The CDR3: CASSLEGFGYTF. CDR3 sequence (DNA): TGTGCCAGCAGCCTGGAGGGCTTTGGCTACACCTTC.

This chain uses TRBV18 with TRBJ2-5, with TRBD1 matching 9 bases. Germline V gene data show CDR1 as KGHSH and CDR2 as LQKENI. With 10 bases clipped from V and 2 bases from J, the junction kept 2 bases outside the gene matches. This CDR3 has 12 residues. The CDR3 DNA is TGTGCCACGGGACAGGGACAAGAGACCCAGTACTTC. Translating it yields CATGQGQETQYF.

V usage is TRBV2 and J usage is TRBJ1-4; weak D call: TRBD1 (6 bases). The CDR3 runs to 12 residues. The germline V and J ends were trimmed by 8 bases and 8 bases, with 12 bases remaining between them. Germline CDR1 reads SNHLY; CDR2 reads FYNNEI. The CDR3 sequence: CASGGWGEKLFF. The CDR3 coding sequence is TGTGCCAGCGGGGGCTGGGGGGAAAAACTGTTTTTT.

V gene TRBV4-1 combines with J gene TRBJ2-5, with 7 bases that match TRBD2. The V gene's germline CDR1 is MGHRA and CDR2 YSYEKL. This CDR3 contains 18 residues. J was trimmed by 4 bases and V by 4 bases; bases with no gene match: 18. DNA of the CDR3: TGCGCCAGCAGCCCCGTCGGTCTAGCGGAGAACCCAAGAGAGACCCAGTACTTC. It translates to CASSPVGLAENPRETQYF.

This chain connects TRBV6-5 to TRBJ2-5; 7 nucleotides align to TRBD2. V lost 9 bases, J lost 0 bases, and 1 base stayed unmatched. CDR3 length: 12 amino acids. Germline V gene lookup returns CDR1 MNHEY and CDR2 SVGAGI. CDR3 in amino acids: CASGRDQETQYF. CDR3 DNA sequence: TGTGCCAGTGGGAGGGACCAAGAGACCCAGTACTTC.

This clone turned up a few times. The CDR3 DNA reads TGCGCCAGCAGCTTGCTCTTTTCGAACACTGAAGCTTTCTTT. Protein product: CASSLLFSNTEAFF. This chain uses TRBV5-1 with TRBJ1-1; the D is unclear. Trimming stripped 1 base from V and 1 base from J, with 8 bases between. CDR1 is SGHRS, CDR2 YFSETQ, per germline. CDR3 length equals 14 residues.

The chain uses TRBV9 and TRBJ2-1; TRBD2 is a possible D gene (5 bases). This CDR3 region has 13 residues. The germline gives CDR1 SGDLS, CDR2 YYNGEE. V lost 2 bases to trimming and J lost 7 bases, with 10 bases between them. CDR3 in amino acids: CASSVSGVNEQFF. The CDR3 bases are TGTGCCAGCAGCGTCAGCGGTGTAAATGAGCAGTTCTTC.

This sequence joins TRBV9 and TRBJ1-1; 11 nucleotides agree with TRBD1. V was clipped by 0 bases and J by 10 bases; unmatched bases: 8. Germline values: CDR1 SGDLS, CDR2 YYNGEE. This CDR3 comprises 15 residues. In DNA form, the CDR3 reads TGTGCCAGCAGCGTAGGAGGACAGGGGGCCGTTGGAGCTTTCTTT. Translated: CASSVGGQGAVGAFF.

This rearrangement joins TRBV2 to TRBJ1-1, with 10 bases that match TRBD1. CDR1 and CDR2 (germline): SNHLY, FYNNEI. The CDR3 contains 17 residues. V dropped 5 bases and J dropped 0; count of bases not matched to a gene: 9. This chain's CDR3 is CASSTRDRGIMNTEAFF. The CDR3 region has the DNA TGTGCCAGCAGTACTCGGGACAGGGGCATCATGAACACTGAAGCTTTCTTT.

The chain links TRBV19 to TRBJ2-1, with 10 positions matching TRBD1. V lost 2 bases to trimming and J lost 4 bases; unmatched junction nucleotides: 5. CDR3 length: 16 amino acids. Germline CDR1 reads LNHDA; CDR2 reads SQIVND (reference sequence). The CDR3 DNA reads TGTGCCAGTAGTATATCCGGACAGGGGGATTACAATGAGCAGTTCTTC. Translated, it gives CASSISGQGDYNEQFF.

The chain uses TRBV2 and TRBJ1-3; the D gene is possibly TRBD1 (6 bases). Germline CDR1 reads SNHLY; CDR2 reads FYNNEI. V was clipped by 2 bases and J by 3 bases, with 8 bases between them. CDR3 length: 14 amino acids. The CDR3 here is CASSESGVGNTIYF. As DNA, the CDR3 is TGTGCCAGCAGTGAATCAGGGGTTGGAAACACCATATATTTT.

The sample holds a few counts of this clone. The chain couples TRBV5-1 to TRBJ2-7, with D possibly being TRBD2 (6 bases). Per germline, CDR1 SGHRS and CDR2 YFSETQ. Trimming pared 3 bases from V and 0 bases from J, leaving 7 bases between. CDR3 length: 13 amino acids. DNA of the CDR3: TGCGCCAGCAGCTGGGACTTCTCCTACGAGCAGTACTTC. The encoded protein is CASSWDFSYEQYF. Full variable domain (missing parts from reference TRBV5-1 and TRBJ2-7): KAGVTQTPRYLIKTRGQQVTLSCSPISGHRSVSWYQQTPGQGLQFLFEYFSETQRNKGNFPGRFSGRQFSNSRSEMNVSTLELGDSALYLCASSWDFSYEQYFGPGTRLTVT.

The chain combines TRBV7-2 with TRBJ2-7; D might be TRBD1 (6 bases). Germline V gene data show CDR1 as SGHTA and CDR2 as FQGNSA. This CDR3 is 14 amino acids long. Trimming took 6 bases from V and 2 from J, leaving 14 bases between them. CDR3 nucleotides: TGTGCCAGCAGGCCATGGGGGCCAACCTACGAGCAGTACTTC. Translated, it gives CASRPWGPTYEQYF.

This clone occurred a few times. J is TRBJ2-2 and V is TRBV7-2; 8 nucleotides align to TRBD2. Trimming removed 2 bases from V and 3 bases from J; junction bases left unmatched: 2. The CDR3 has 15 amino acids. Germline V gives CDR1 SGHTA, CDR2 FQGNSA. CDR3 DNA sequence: TGTGCCAGCAGCTTACTAGCGGGCGACACCGGGGAGCTGTTTTTT. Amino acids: CASSLLAGDTGELFF.

The CDR3 nucleotides are TGTGCCACCAGCAGGGGCGGGGGGTACCAAGAGACCCAGTACTTC. Its protein product is CATSRGGGYQETQYF. The V and J genes are TRBV15 and TRBJ2-5; 8 nucleotides match TRBD2. This CDR3 comprises 15 residues. Germline values: CDR1 LNHNV, CDR2 YYDKDF (reference sequence). The J segment lost 0 bases and the V segment lost 3 bases, leaving 3 bases of the junction unmatched.

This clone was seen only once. CDR3 in DNA: TGTGCCAGCAGCCAAGAGTCGGGCTATGGCTACACCTTC. Its protein is CASSQESGYGYTF. The chain carries TRBV4-2 and TRBJ1-2, with D unresolved. The germline V and J ends were trimmed by 0 bases and 4 bases, with 6 bases remaining between them. There are 13 residues in the CDR3. Germline CDR1 and CDR2: LGHNA and YNFKEQ.

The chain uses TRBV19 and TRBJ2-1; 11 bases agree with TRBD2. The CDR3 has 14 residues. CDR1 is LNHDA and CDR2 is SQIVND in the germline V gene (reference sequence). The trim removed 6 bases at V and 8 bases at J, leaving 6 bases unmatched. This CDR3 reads CASRTSGARDEQFF. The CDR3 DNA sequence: TGTGCCAGTAGGACTAGCGGGGCGCGGGATGAGCAGTTCTTC.

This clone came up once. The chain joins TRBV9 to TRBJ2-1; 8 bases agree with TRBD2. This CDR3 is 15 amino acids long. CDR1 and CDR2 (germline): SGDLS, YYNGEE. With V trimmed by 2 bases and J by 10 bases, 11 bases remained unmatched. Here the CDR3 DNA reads TGTGCCAGCAGCGTCCGGGAGGGCCCTCGTTTAGAGCAGTTCTTC. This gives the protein CASSVREGPRLEQFF.

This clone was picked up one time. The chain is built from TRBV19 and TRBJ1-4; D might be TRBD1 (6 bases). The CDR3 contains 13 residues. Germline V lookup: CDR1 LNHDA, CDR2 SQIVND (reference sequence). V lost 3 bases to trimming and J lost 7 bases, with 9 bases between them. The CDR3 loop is CASSMQGGEKLFF. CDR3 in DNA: TGTGCCAGTAGTATGCAAGGGGGTGAAAAACTGTTTTTT. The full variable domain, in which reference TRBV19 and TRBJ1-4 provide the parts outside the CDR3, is DGGITQSPKYLFRKEGQNVTLSCEQNLNHDAMYWYRQDPGQGLRLIYYSQIVNDFQKGDIAEGYSVSREKKESFPLTVTSAQKNPTAFYLCASSMQGGEKLFFGSGTQLSVL.